These 23 T cell receptor beta chains came from one sample sequenced in a study of blood T cell repertoires in COVID-19. Only in-frame clones appear in the TCRdb table, and some are missing; sequencing was by immunoSEQ multiplex PCR. The sample holds 150,000 to 200,000 clones, 70% to 90% seen once. Sequenced material: peripheral blood. Every receptor here comes from a woman aged 55-70 years with COVID-19, enrolled during active disease.

The rearrangement links TRBV3-1 (or the pseudogene TRBV3-2) to TRBJ1-1; D perhaps matches TRBD1 (6 bases). Per germline, CDR1 LGHDT and CDR2 YNNKEL (reference sequence). Trimming took 4 bases from V and 1 from J, leaving 7 bases between them. The CDR3 covers 13 residues. CDR3 sequence reads: CASSLTGNTEAFF. The CDR3, as DNA: TGTGCCAGCAGCCTGACAGGGAACACTGAAGCTTTCTTT.

The chain links TRBV19 to TRBJ2-7, with D possibly TRBD1 on 6 matching bases. The germline V gene has CDR1 LNHDA and CDR2 SQIVND (reference sequence). Trimming pared 5 bases from V and 4 bases from J, leaving 18 bases between. The CDR3 totals 15 residues. The CDR3 region has the DNA TGTGCCAGTAGTGCGTCGGATCAACAGGGTTACGAGCAGTACTTC. This sequence encodes CASSASDQQGYEQYF.

The chain recombines TRBV24-1 with TRBJ1-2, with 8 bases identical to TRBD1. This CDR3 comprises 14 residues. Germline CDR1 KGHDR, CDR2 SFDVKD. J gave up 2 bases and V 5 bases, and 3 bases lay outside the gene matches. DNA of the CDR3: TGTGCCACCAGTGTCTCAGGGGGCAACTATGGCTACACCTTC. Its protein product is CATSVSGGNYGYTF.

V gene TRBV4-3 combines with J gene TRBJ2-7; 9 bases map to TRBD2. CDR3 size: 15 residues. The trim removed 0 bases at V and 2 bases at J, leaving 2 bases unmatched. Per the germline V gene, CDR1 is LGHNA and CDR2 is YSLEER. The chain's CDR3 is CASSQEGGRAYEQYF. DNA for the CDR3: TGCGCCAGCAGCCAAGAAGGCGGGAGGGCCTACGAGCAGTACTTC.

This clone was counted a single time. The chain employs TRBV14 and TRBJ2-1, with 10 nucleotides matching TRBD2. CDR1 SGHDN and CDR2 FVKESK come from the germline V gene. The V gene end was trimmed by 1 base and the J gene end by 3 bases; junction bases not matched to a gene: 9. This CDR3 has 18 residues. The CDR3 DNA is TGTGCCAGCAGCCAAGTAACTAGCGGGATTGGTCTCTACAATGAGCAGTTCTTC. As protein: CASSQVTSGIGLYNEQFF.

This chain joins TRBV24-1 and TRBJ1-1, with 8 bases identical to TRBD1. V was clipped by 3 bases and J by 3 bases; unmatched bases: 5. CDR1 is KGHDR, CDR2 SFDVKD, per germline. The CDR3 consists of 15 residues. CDR3 sequence: CATSDPGQADTEAFF. The CDR3 nucleotides are TGTGCCACCAGTGATCCGGGACAGGCGGACACTGAAGCTTTCTTT.

This clone was counted only a few times. V gene TRBV19 combines with J gene TRBJ2-2; 13 nucleotides match TRBD2. V gave up 4 bases and J gave up 9 bases; unmatched junction bases: 8. The germline V gene encodes CDR1 LNHDA and CDR2 SQIVND (reference sequence). The CDR3 extends over 16 amino acids. The CDR3 reads CASSSGLAGVAWELFF. DNA for the CDR3: TGTGCCAGTAGTAGTGGACTAGCGGGAGTAGCCTGGGAGCTGTTTTTT.

The rearrangement links TRBV5-4 to TRBJ2-5; possible D gene TRBD1, 5 bases. Between the trimmed V and J ends, which lost 0 bases and 5 bases, there was a span of 20 bases. The CDR3 is made up of 17 amino acids. Germline CDR1 SGHNT, CDR2 YYREEE (reference sequence). The CDR3 sequence: CASSLAGRAVGSETQYF. CDR3 in DNA: TGTGCCAGCAGCTTGGCGGGCAGGGCCGTCGGGTCCGAGACCCAGTACTTC.

V and J are TRBV10-3 and TRBJ2-7, with 8 bases lining up with TRBD2. Trimming cost V 0 bases and J 4 bases; bases outside gene matches: 11. This CDR3 is 17 amino acids long. Germline V gene lookup returns CDR1 ENHRY and CDR2 SYGVKD. The DNA for the CDR3 is TGTGCCATCAGTGAGTCGAGGATAGCGGGAAAGGCGTACGAGCAGTACTTC. Translation: CAISESRIAGKAYEQYF.

The rearrangement joins TRBV24-1 to TRBJ2-2, with 11 bases lining up with TRBD1. The CDR3 extends over 16 amino acids. Germline V lookup: CDR1 KGHDR, CDR2 SFDVKD. V shed 4 bases, J shed 6 bases, and the junction held 6 bases outside the gene matches. In DNA form, the CDR3 reads TGTGCCACCAGTGACACGGACAGGGGGCGCCCCGGGGAGCTGTTTTTT. Translating it yields CATSDTDRGRPGELFF.

The V call is TRBV5-4, the J call TRBJ2-7; 8 positions agree with TRBD2. The V gene's germline CDR1 is SGHNT and CDR2 YYREEE (reference sequence). The CDR3 length is 12 residues. The V gene end was trimmed by 4 bases and the J gene end by 11 bases; junction bases not matched to a gene: 8. The CDR3 DNA reads TGTGCCAGCAGCACGGGAGGGGGGAGGAAGTACTTC. Translating it yields CASSTGGGRKYF.

A word on this clone: Additional DNA sequences in this sample encode the identical CDR3. This chain links TRBV6-5 with TRBJ1-2, with TRBD1 identical over 7 bases. V was clipped by 6 bases and J by 4 bases; unmatched bases: 5. The CDR3 extends over 13 amino acids. The V gene's germline CDR1 is MNHEY and CDR2 SVGAGI. The CDR3 bases are TGTGCCAGCAGGAGACAGGGAGGCTATGGCTACACCTTC. Amino acids: CASRRQGGYGYTF.

The CDR3 protein is CASSQDQGGGNTIYF. The CDR3 bases are TGCGCCAGCAGCCAAGACCAGGGAGGTGGAAACACCATATATTTT. V usage is TRBV4-3 and J usage is TRBJ1-3; maybe TRBD1 (5 bases). The germline V gene has CDR1 LGHNA and CDR2 YSLEER. Trimming cost V 0 bases and J 3 bases, with 9 bases left between them. The CDR3 length is 15 residues.

The chain couples TRBV5-1 to TRBJ2-5; D possibly corresponds to TRBD1 (6 bases). CDR1 SGHRS and CDR2 YFSETQ come from the germline V gene. V was shortened by 5 bases and J by 5 bases, with 13 bases between the two germline ends. This CDR3 region has 13 residues. Here the CDR3 reads CASSDRRQETQYF. The CDR3 nucleotides are TGCGCCAGCAGTGACAGGAGGCAGGAGACCCAGTACTTC.

The V call is TRBV15, the J call TRBJ2-5, with a possible D match to TRBD1 (5 bases). The CDR3 covers 14 residues. The V end was cut by 3 bases, the J end by 1 base, with 9 bases between. Germline lookup yields CDR1 LNHNV and CDR2 YYDKDF (reference sequence). Written as DNA, the CDR3 is TGTGCCACCAGCAGGACAGTGAGCCAAGAGACCCAGTACTTC. Translation: CATSRTVSQETQYF.

The table lists this clone with a few counts. This rearrangement joins TRBV2 to TRBJ1-5; maybe TRBD1 (6 bases). Trimming took off 6 bases at V and 2 bases at J, with 14 bases between the two ends. The CDR3 sequence is 15 residues long. CDR1 and CDR2 (germline): SNHLY, FYNNEI. The CDR3 spells CASSDQGRGNQPQHF. The CDR3, as DNA: TGTGCCAGCAGCGATCAGGGGCGAGGCAATCAGCCCCAGCATTTT. The whole variable domain, remainder taken from reference TRBV2 and TRBJ1-5, is EPEVTQTPSHQVTQMGQEVILRCVPISNHLYFYWYRQILGQKVEFLVSFYNNEISEKSEIFDDQFSVERPDGSNFTLKIRSTKLEDSAMYFCASSDQGRGNQPQHFGDGTRLSIL.

This chain uses TRBV28 with TRBJ2-2, with TRBD1 as a possible D gene (6 bases). Germline-derived CDR1 and CDR2 are MDHEN and SYDVKM. This CDR3 is 15 amino acids long. V gave up 7 bases and J gave up 2 bases, with 14 bases separating them. The CDR3 region has the DNA TGTGCCAGCAAAGCCGGGACACTAAACACCGGGGAGCTGTTTTTT. Its translation is CASKAGTLNTGELFF.

This clone was detected only a few times. The chain employs TRBV29-1 and TRBJ2-3; 7 bases fit TRBD2. The CDR3 contains 14 residues. Germline lookup yields CDR1 SQVTM and CDR2 ANQGSEA. Losses at the gene ends were 6 bases for V and 2 bases for J; bases not matched to a gene: 8. The CDR3 protein is CSVPREGLTDTQYF. CDR3 bases: TGCAGCGTCCCCAGGGAGGGGCTCACAGATACGCAGTATTTT.

The rearrangement uses TRBV12-5 and TRBJ2-5, with D perhaps matching TRBD2 (6 bases). This CDR3 comprises 17 residues. The germline V and J ends were trimmed by 4 bases and 4 bases, with 22 bases remaining between them. Germline V gene lookup returns CDR1 LGHNT and CDR2 FRNRAP. The CDR3 bases are TGTGCTAGTGGTTCCGGAGGGTCATTAGACCCCCTAGAGACCCAGTACTTC. It translates to CASGSGGSLDPLETQYF.

The rearrangement links TRBV4-1 to TRBJ1-2; D gene unclear. The CDR3 contains 14 residues. V lost 0 bases to trimming and J lost 3 bases, with 8 bases between them. CDR1 and CDR2 from the germline V gene are MGHRA and YSYEKL. CDR3 loop: CASSQETGYYGYTF. The CDR3 region has the DNA TGCGCCAGCAGCCAAGAGACGGGTTACTATGGCTACACCTTC.

This rearrangement joins TRBV4-3 to TRBJ1-4; 7 nucleotides align to TRBD1. Germline assignment: CDR1 LGHNA and CDR2 YSLEER. This CDR3 is built from 17 residues. V dropped 1 base and J dropped 6; count of bases not matched to a gene: 11. The CDR3 DNA reads as TGCGCCAGCAGCCAAGGGATTCGGACAGGATCACATGAAAAACTGTTTTTT. Translating gives CASSQGIRTGSHEKLFF.

The rearrangement links TRBV7-8 to TRBJ2-7; 7 bases are a match to TRBD1. The junction had 9 bases not matched to a gene; V was cut back by 4 bases and J by 3 bases. Per the germline V gene, CDR1 is SGHVS and CDR2 is FQNEAQ. This CDR3 contains 15 residues. CDR3 residues: CASSSGGQPFYEQYF. In nucleotides, the CDR3 is TGTGCCAGCAGCTCAGGGGGACAGCCCTTCTACGAGCAGTACTTC.

This rearrangement joins TRBV5-4 to TRBJ1-3, with unresolved D. Germline V gene lookup returns CDR1 SGHNT and CDR2 YYREEE (reference sequence). V was shortened by 2 bases and J by 5 bases, with 14 bases between the two germline ends. The CDR3 is 15 residues long. CDR3 DNA: TGTGCCAGCAGCTTAGCAGGAGGACGCCGAAACACCATATATTTT. Translating it yields CASSLAGGRRNTIYF. The complete variable domain, with remaining parts taken from reference TRBV5-4 and TRBJ1-3, reads ETGVTQSPTHLIKTRGQQVTLRCSSQSGHNTVSWYQQALGQGPQFIFQYYREEENGRGNFPPRFSGLQFPNYSSELNVNALELDDSALYLCASSLAGGRRNTIYFGEGSWLTVV.